One and the same sample provided the 17 T cell receptor beta chains below, sequenced in a study of Ad26.COV2.S vaccination and SARS-CoV-2 variants. Assay used: immunoSEQ multiplex PCR; TCRdb lists only in-frame clones, some missing. Altogether some 480,000 clones are present, roughly nine tenths being singletons, with the ten largest covering around 13%. Indicated treatment: roughly 19 received Ad26.COV2.S at low or high dose, single or two shots; about 5 received placebo; per-sample allocation not given. The samples were gathered on day 63 after the first injection of vaccine or placebo. The sample consisted of peripheral blood, taken in a trial of Ad26.COV2.S vaccine versus placebo. These receptor sequences come from a person aged 18 to 59 who received the Ad26.COV2.S COVID-19 vaccine or a placebo.

The V and J genes are TRBV19 and TRBJ1-2, with D perhaps TRBD1 (5 bases). V was pared by 3 bases and J by 8 bases, with 13 bases between. CDR1 and CDR2 (germline): LNHDA, SQIVND (reference sequence). This CDR3 is 13 amino acids long. CDR3 DNA: TGTGCCAGTAGTATTGGGGGATTGCAAGGCTACACCTTC. It specifies CASSIGGLQGYTF.

This chain connects TRBV7-2 to TRBJ2-2; 13 bases map to TRBD2. The CDR3 extends over 18 amino acids. Germline CDR1 SGHTA, CDR2 FQGNSA. The ends lost 2 bases at V and 9 bases at J; junction bases unmatched: 12. CDR3 amino acids: CASSLSPGLAGVRRELFF. In DNA form, the CDR3 reads TGTGCCAGCAGCTTATCCCCCGGACTAGCGGGAGTGCGGCGGGAGCTGTTTTTT.

The sample holds one count of this clone. The chain joins TRBV9 to TRBJ2-7; D remains ambiguous. V was pared by 0 bases and J by 0 bases, with 4 bases between. Germline CDR1 is SGDLS and CDR2 is YYNGEE. This CDR3 has 13 residues. In nucleotides, the CDR3 is TGTGCCAGCAGCGTAGGCGTCTCCTACGAGCAGTACTTC. Translated: CASSVGVSYEQYF.

The chain has TRBV27 and TRBJ1-1; D is undetermined. V dropped 3 bases and J dropped 3 bases, with 26 bases sitting between them. Germline CDR1 is MNHEY and CDR2 is SMNVEV (reference sequence). CDR3 length equals 19 residues. CDR3 protein: CASSFELPGPGHRYTEAFF. CDR3 DNA sequence: TGTGCCAGCAGTTTCGAGCTCCCGGGCCCCGGCCATCGGTACACTGAAGCTTTCTTT.

The chain recombines TRBV30 with TRBJ1-6; D is possibly TRBD1 (6 bases). From germline, CDR1 is GTSNPN and CDR2 SVGIG (reference sequence). V dropped 4 bases and J dropped 4 bases, with 17 bases sitting between them. The CDR3 has 16 amino acids. For the CDR3, the DNA is TGTGCCTGGAACCCTGGGGGGGCCGGGTATAATTCACCCCTCCACTTT. Protein: CAWNPGGAGYNSPLHF.

V usage is TRBV10-3 and J usage is TRBJ1-5; perhaps TRBD1 as D (5 bases). From germline, CDR1 is ENHRY and CDR2 SYGVKD. V shed 6 bases and J shed 5 bases, with 8 bases lying between them. The CDR3 contains 12 residues. The CDR3 protein is CAISGGDQPQHF. As DNA, the CDR3 is TGTGCCATCAGCGGGGGTGATCAGCCCCAGCATTTT.

V is TRBV6-6 and J is TRBJ2-3, with 8 bases matching TRBD2. Germline trimming cut 5 bases from V and 2 bases from J; bases unmatched to any gene: 15. The germline V gene has CDR1 MNHNY and CDR2 SVGAGI (reference sequence). The length of the CDR3 is 18 residues. The CDR3 DNA is TGTGCCAGCAGTCGCGGGGTGGGTAGCGGGGTCCTCACAGATACGCAGTATTTT. Protein product: CASSRGVGSGVLTDTQYF.

The J gene is TRBJ1-2, the V gene TRBV10-2; D might be TRBD1 (6 bases). Deletions cut 7 bases from V and 2 bases from J, with 14 bases between. The CDR3 runs to 14 residues. Germline V gene sequence: CDR1 WSHSY, CDR2 SAAADI. The chain's CDR3 is CASKYSGANYGYTF. The CDR3 DNA sequence: TGCGCCAGCAAGTATTCAGGGGCCAACTATGGCTACACCTTC.

The V and J genes are TRBV10-2 and TRBJ2-2; D unclear. The V gene's germline CDR1 is WSHSY and CDR2 SAAADI. Trimming removed 8 bases at V and 7 bases at J, with 8 bases between. There are 11 residues in the CDR3. The DNA of the CDR3 is TGCGCCAGCCAAGGTCACGGGGAGCTGTTTTTT. This sequence encodes CASQGHGELFF.

This clone was seen once. V gene TRBV28 combines with J gene TRBJ2-2; D not resolved. The length of the CDR3 is 12 residues. Germline V gene data show CDR1 as MDHEN and CDR2 as SYDVKM. Trimming took off 8 bases at V and 7 bases at J, with 11 bases between the two ends. CDR3 protein: CASRVVGGELFF. In DNA, the CDR3 is TGTGCCAGCCGGGTCGTGGGCGGGGAGCTGTTTTTT.

This clone was detected once. The rearrangement links TRBV28 to TRBJ1-4; D remains unclear. Germline V CDR1 and CDR2: MDHEN, SYDVKM. CDR3 length: 16 amino acids. V gave up 7 bases and J gave up 4 bases, with 19 bases separating them. CDR3 protein: CASTSLGFSINEKLFF. The CDR3 nucleotides are TGTGCCAGCACCTCCTTGGGGTTCAGCATTAATGAAAAACTGTTTTTT.

This clone was counted ten times or more. The chain uses TRBV28 and TRBJ1-2; 8 nucleotides agree with TRBD1. The CDR3 runs to 15 residues. After removal of 1 base from V and 8 bases from J, the junction contained 9 bases not matched to a gene. The germline V gene has CDR1 MDHEN and CDR2 SYDVKM. The CDR3 is CASSLSDRGSSGYTF. The DNA for the CDR3 is TGTGCCAGCAGTTTATCCGACAGGGGATCTTCCGGCTACACCTTC.

The rearrangement links TRBV3-1 (or the pseudogene TRBV3-2) to TRBJ1-5, with no clear D. The CDR3 covers 14 residues. Per germline, CDR1 LGHDT and CDR2 YNNKEL (reference sequence). Trimming stripped 1 base from V and 4 bases from J, with 8 bases between. The CDR3 protein is CASSQALGNQPQHF. As DNA, the CDR3 is TGTGCCAGCAGCCAAGCACTCGGAAATCAGCCCCAGCATTTT.

The chain employs TRBV10-3 and TRBJ2-1; D is unresolved. Looked up from germline, CDR1 is ENHRY and CDR2 is SYGVKD. V was pared by 3 bases and J by 7 bases, with 7 bases between. This CDR3 region has 12 residues. For the CDR3, the DNA is TGTGCCATCAGTGATATTAGGAATGAGCAGTTCTTC. The encoded protein is CAISDIRNEQFF.

The chain recombines TRBV4-2 with TRBJ1-4, with D perhaps matching TRBD1 (6 bases). The CDR3 loop spans 14 amino acids. V dropped 0 bases and J dropped 8 bases, with 10 bases sitting between them. Looked up from germline, CDR1 is LGHNA and CDR2 is YNFKEQ. The CDR3 nucleotides read TGTGCCAGCAGCCAAGACACAGGGAGCGAAAAACTGTTTTTT. The encoded protein is CASSQDTGSEKLFF.

This rearrangement joins TRBV30 to TRBJ2-3; no reliable D call. The germline V and J ends were trimmed by 4 bases and 4 bases, with 15 bases remaining between them. The germline V gene has CDR1 GTSNPN and CDR2 SVGIG (reference sequence). This CDR3 is built from 14 residues. As DNA, the CDR3 is TGTGCCTGGAACCGGCCGGATTGGGCAGATACGCAGTATTTT. This gives the protein CAWNRPDWADTQYF. The full variable domain, its missing parts supplied by reference TRBV30 and TRBJ2-3, is SQTIHQWPATLVQPVGSPLSLECTVEGTSNPNLYWYRQAAGRGLQLLFYSVGIGQISSEVPQNLSASRPQDRQFILSSKKLLLSDSGFYLCAWNRPDWADTQYFGPGTRLTVL.

This clone has only a few counts. V and J are TRBV28 and TRBJ1-5, with D possibly TRBD1 on 6 matching bases. Germline loops: CDR1 MDHEN, CDR2 SYDVKM. V shed 7 bases and J shed 2 bases, with 12 bases lying between them. This CDR3 comprises 14 residues. This CDR3 is CASIRGTGNQPQHF. The CDR3, as DNA: TGTGCCAGCATTAGGGGGACGGGCAATCAGCCCCAGCATTTT.